Below, 17 T cell receptor beta chains from the same sample are listed, as sequenced in a study of breast tumors, draining lymph nodes, adjacent tissues. TCRdb recomputed calls from the multiplex PCR reads with MiXCR, one row per CDR3 protein. This sample yields 84,000 or so distinct CDR3 sequences, of which approximately 30% are seen a single time; 7.5% to 10% belongs to the top ten. The lymph nodes were axillary draining lymph nodes from breast cancer patients. Input material: axillary lymph node tissue. The receptors originated from a female donor with breast cancer. Some clones in this sample may be carry-over from other donors' samples.

This clonotype appeared many times. The chain carries TRBV12-3 or TRBV12-4 and TRBJ2-5, with TRBD2 as a possible D gene (6 bases). V dropped 5 bases and J dropped 2 bases, with 27 bases sitting between them. CDR3 length: 19 residues. In DNA, the CDR3 is TGTGCCAGCAGTCAGGATCCGACTCACCTACTAGCCCCACAAGAGACCCAGTACTTC. It is translated as CASSQDPTHLLAPQETQYF.

There are many counts of this clonotype. For the CDR3, the DNA is TGTGCCAGCAGTTCCCGACAGGGGACAAGCACAGATACGCAGTATTTT. Translation: CASSSRQGTSTDTQYF. This rearrangement joins TRBV6-2 or TRBV6-3 to TRBJ2-3, with 8 bases matching TRBD1. V gave up 4 bases and J gave up 0 bases; unmatched junction bases: 6. CDR3 length: 16 residues. Germline loops: CDR1 MNHEY, CDR2 SVGEGT.

The V gene is TRBV7-3, the J gene TRBJ1-6, with a tentative D call TRBD1 (5 bases). Germline lookup yields CDR1 SGHTA and CDR2 FQGTGA. The CDR3 covers 15 residues. V lost 5 bases and J lost 7, with 15 bases in between. The CDR3 protein is CASSVGAGPNSPLHF. In nucleotides, the CDR3 is TGTGCCAGCAGCGTTGGGGCCGGCCCGAATTCACCCCTCCACTTT.

This clonotype was seen a handful of times. The gene calls are TRBV18 and TRBJ1-1, with TRBD1 matching 7 bases. Germline V gives CDR1 KGHSH, CDR2 LQKENI. The CDR3 is made up of 14 amino acids. V dropped 3 bases and J dropped 0; count of bases not matched to a gene: 1. This chain's CDR3 is CASSPGTVNTEAFF. In DNA form, the CDR3 reads TGTGCCAGCTCACCGGGGACAGTGAACACTGAAGCTTTCTTT.

This clonotype was seen at least ten times. This sequence joins TRBV24-1 and TRBJ2-3; D gene uncertain. The CDR3 is made up of 14 amino acids. Trimming cost V 3 bases and J 1 base, with 7 bases left between them. Germline V CDR1 and CDR2: KGHDR, SFDVKD. The CDR3 loop reads CATSDAVGTDTQYF. The CDR3 DNA is TGTGCCACCAGTGATGCCGTGGGCACAGATACGCAGTATTTT.

This clonotype has a count of ten or more. This rearrangement joins TRBV7-9 to TRBJ2-1; TRBD2 might be the D (5 bases). The CDR3 contains 11 residues. CDR1 and CDR2 from the germline V gene are SEHNR and FQNEAQ (reference sequence). The V end was cut by 4 bases, the J end by 11 bases, with 9 bases between. CDR3 amino acids: CASSSIGKQFF. In DNA form, the CDR3 reads TGTGCCAGCAGCTCCATCGGGAAGCAGTTCTTC.

This chain connects TRBV5-4 to TRBJ2-1; tentative D call: TRBD2 (5 bases). The V and J ends lost 4 bases and 5 bases respectively, with 22 bases between them. Germline V gene lookup returns CDR1 SGHNT and CDR2 YYREEE (reference sequence). The CDR3 loop spans 17 amino acids. CDR3: CASSAVWTSGQDNEQFF. CDR3 coding DNA: TGTGCCAGCAGCGCGGTCTGGACCAGCGGCCAAGACAATGAGCAGTTCTTC.

This clonotype was detected many times. One end of the junction is discordant with germline, which a read error may explain. The DNA for the CDR3 is TGCAGTGCCAAGACTAGCGGGAGCTCCCACTTC. Translation: CSAKTSGSSHF. J is TRBJ2-7 and V is TRBV20-1; TRBD2 agrees at 12 bases. This CDR3 comprises 11 residues. CDR1 and CDR2 (germline): DFQATT, SNEGSKA (reference sequence).

This clonotype was counted ten times or more. The chain has TRBV18 and TRBJ2-1, with 11 bases identical to TRBD1. The V segment lost 6 bases and the J segment 6 bases; nucleotides outside the gene matches: 4. The germline V gene has CDR1 KGHSH and CDR2 LQKENI. This CDR3 contains 14 residues. DNA for the CDR3: TGTGCCAGCTCCCCGGACAGGGGGCTCAATGAGCAGTTCTTC. Residues: CASSPDRGLNEQFF. The full variable domain, in which reference TRBV18 and TRBJ2-1 provide the parts outside the CDR3, is NAGVMQNPRHLVRRRGQEARLRCSPMKGHSHVYWYRQLPEEGLKFMVYLQKENIIDESGMPKERFSAEFPKEGPSILRIQQVVRGDSAAYFCASSPDRGLNEQFFGPGTRLTVL.

In this sample, this clonotype turned up many times. The chain recombines TRBV6-2 or TRBV6-3 with TRBJ2-1; 10 bases are shared with TRBD1. V lost 5 bases and J lost 9; bases outside the gene matches: 7. The CDR3 consists of 14 residues. Germline loops: CDR1 MNHEY, CDR2 SVGEGT. DNA for the CDR3: TGTGCCAGCAGTGCGGGACAGGGGCCTTTTGAGCAGTTCTTC. Encoded protein: CASSAGQGPFEQFF.

The V call is TRBV15, the J call TRBJ2-1, with a possible D match to TRBD1 (6 bases). Trimming took off 5 bases at V and 7 bases at J, with 9 bases between the two ends. The CDR3 loop spans 12 amino acids. Germline V lookup: CDR1 LNHNV, CDR2 YYDKDF (reference sequence). CDR3 amino acids: CATSLRGNEQFF. The DNA for the CDR3 is TGTGCCACCAGCCTCAGGGGTAATGAGCAGTTCTTC.

At least ten counts were recorded for this clonotype. The rearrangement links TRBV6-1 to TRBJ2-5; TRBD1 aligns across 9 bases. The CDR3 has 13 residues. V trimming: 7 bases; J trimming: 6 bases; junction bases outside the gene matches: 6. Germline lookup yields CDR1 MNHNS and CDR2 SASEGT. DNA for the CDR3: TGTGCCAGCAAGTTGACAGGGGGGAAGACCCAGTACTTC. This gives the protein CASKLTGGKTQYF.

This clonotype was detected a few times. The genes are TRBV5-1 and TRBJ1-1, with 8 bases fitting TRBD1. CDR1 and CDR2 (germline): SGHRS, YFSETQ. The trim removed 3 bases at V and 4 bases at J, leaving 5 bases unmatched. The CDR3 loop spans 14 amino acids. The CDR3 nucleotides are TGCGCCAGCAGCTGGGTAACAGGGGGCACTGAAGCTTTCTTT. It codes for CASSWVTGGTEAFF.

The chain links TRBV5-5 to TRBJ2-5, with D hard to call. CDR1 is SGHKS, CDR2 YYEKEE, per germline (reference sequence). The CDR3 runs to 12 residues. V was trimmed by 4 bases and J by 7 bases, leaving 11 bases between them. The CDR3 region is CASSQVLATQYF. As DNA, the CDR3 is TGTGCCAGCAGCCAAGTCCTGGCGACCCAGTACTTC.

This chain uses TRBV20-1 with TRBJ2-5; the D is unclear. The germline CDR1 and CDR2 sequences are DFQATT and SNEGSKA (reference sequence). Trimming removed 1 base from V and 4 bases from J, with 10 bases in between. This CDR3 has 13 amino acids. CDR3 DNA sequence: TGCAGTGCTAGAGCGGCCAGAGGAGAGACCCAGTACTTC. Its translation is CSARAARGETQYF.

The chain couples TRBV5-1 to TRBJ2-5; D may be TRBD1 (6 bases). This CDR3 region has 12 residues. Germline CDR1 and CDR2: SGHRS and YFSETQ. The V end lost 6 bases, the J end lost 5 bases, and 11 bases lay between the germline ends. The CDR3 DNA follows: TGCGCCAGCACCCAGGGGAGCGAGACCCAGTACTTC. This codes for CASTQGSETQYF. The full variable domain, completed using reference TRBV5-1 and TRBJ2-5, is KAGVTQTPRYLIKTRGQQVTLSCSPISGHRSVSWYQQTPGQGLQFLFEYFSETQRNKGNFPGRFSGRQFSNSRSEMNVSTLELGDSALYLCASTQGSETQYFGPGTRLLVL.

This clonotype was counted a few times. The J gene is TRBJ2-3, the V gene TRBV6-2 or TRBV6-3; 13 bases fit TRBD2. CDR1 is MNHEY and CDR2 is SVGEGT in the germline V gene. J lost 1 base, V lost 8 bases, and 12 bases had no gene match. CDR3 size: 18 residues. In DNA, the CDR3 is TGTGCCAGCCGTCGGGGACTAGCGGGACCAACGGGCACAGATACGCAGTATTTT. Residues: CASRRGLAGPTGTDTQYF.